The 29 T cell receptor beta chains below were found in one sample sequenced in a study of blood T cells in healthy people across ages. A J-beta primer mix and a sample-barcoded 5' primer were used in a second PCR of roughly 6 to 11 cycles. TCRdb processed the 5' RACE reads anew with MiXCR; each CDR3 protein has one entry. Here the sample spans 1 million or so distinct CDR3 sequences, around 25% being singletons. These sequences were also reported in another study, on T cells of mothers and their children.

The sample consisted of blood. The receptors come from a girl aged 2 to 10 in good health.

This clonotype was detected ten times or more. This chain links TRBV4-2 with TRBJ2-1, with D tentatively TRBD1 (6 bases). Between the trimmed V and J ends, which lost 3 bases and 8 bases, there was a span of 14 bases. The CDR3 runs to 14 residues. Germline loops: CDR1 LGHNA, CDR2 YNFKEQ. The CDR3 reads CASSQGTGSDEQFF. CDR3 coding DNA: TGTGCCAGCAGCCAGGGAACAGGGTCAGATGAGCAGTTCTTC.

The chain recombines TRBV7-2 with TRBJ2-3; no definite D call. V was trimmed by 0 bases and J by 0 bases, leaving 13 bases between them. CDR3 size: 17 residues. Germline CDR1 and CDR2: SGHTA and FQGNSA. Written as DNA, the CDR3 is TGTGCCAGCAGCTTAGCGGCCGGTTTACCTAGCACAGATACGCAGTATTTT. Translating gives CASSLAAGLPSTDTQYF.

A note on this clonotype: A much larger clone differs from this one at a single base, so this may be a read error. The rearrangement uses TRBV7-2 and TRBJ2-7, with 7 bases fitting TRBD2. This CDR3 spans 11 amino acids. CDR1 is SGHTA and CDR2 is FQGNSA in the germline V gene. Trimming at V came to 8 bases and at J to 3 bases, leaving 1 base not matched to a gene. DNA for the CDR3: TGTGCCAGCGGGGACTACTACGAGCAGTACTTC. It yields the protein CASGDYYEQYF.

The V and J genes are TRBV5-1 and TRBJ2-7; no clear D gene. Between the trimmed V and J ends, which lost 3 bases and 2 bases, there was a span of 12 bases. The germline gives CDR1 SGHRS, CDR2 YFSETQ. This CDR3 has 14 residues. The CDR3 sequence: CASSSDLATYEQYF. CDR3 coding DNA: TGCGCCAGCAGCTCGGACCTCGCCACCTACGAGCAGTACTTC.

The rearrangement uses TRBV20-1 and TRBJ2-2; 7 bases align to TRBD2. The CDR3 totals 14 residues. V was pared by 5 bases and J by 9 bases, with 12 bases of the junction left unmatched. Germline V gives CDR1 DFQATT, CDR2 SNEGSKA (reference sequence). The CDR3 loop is CSAAKRDPLRELFF. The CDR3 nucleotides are TGCAGTGCTGCGAAGCGGGACCCACTTCGGGAGCTGTTTTTT.

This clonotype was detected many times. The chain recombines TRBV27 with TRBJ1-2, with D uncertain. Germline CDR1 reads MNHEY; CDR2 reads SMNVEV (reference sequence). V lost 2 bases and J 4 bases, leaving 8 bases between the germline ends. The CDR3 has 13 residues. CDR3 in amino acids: CASSLGLSYGYTF. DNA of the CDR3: TGTGCCAGCAGTTTAGGGTTAAGCTATGGCTACACCTTC.

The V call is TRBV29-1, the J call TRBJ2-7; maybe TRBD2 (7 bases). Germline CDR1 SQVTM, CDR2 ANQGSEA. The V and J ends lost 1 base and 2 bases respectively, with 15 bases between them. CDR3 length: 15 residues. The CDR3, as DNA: TGCAGCGTTGAAGTACCCCGGGGGGCCCCCTACGAGCAGTACTTC. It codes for CSVEVPRGAPYEQYF.

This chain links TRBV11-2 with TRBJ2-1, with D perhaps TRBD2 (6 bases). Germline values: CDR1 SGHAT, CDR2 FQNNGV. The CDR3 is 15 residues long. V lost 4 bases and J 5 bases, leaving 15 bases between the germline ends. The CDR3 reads CASSSLWRDDNEQFF. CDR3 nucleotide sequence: TGTGCCAGCAGCTCCCTGTGGCGGGATGACAATGAGCAGTTCTTC.

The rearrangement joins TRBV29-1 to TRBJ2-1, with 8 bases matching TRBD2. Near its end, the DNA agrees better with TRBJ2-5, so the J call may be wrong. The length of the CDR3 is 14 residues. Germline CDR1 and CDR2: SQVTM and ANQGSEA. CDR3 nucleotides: TGCAGCGTGAGGCTTAGCGGGGCGGAAGAGACCCAGTACTTC. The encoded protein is CSVRLSGAEETQYF.

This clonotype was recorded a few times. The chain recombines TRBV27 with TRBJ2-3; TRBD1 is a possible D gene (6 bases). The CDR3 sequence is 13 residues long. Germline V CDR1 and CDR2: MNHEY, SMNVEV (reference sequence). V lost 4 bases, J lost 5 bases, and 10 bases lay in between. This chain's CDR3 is CASSSTGKDTQYF. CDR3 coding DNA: TGTGCCAGCAGTTCAACAGGGAAAGATACGCAGTATTTT.

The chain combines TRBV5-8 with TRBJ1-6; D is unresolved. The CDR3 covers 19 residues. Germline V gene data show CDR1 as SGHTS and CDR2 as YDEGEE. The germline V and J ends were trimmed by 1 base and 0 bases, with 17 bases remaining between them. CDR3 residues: CASSLQSKFSSSYNSPLHF. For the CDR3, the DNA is TGTGCCAGCAGCTTGCAGTCAAAGTTCAGTAGCTCCTATAATTCACCCCTCCACTTT.

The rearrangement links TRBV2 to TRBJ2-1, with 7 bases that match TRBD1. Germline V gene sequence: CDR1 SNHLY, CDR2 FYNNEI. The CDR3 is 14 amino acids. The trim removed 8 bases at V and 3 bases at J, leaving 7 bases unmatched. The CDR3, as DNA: TGTGCCAGCGCCGAACAGGGGATCTACAATGAGCAGTTCTTC. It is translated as CASAEQGIYNEQFF.

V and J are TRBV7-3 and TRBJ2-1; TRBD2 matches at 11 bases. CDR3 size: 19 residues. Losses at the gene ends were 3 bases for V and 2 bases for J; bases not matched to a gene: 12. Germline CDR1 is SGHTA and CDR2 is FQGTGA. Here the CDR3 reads CASSFDPRLAGPTYNEQFF. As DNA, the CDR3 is TGTGCCAGCAGCTTCGACCCGAGACTAGCGGGACCAACCTACAATGAGCAGTTCTTC.

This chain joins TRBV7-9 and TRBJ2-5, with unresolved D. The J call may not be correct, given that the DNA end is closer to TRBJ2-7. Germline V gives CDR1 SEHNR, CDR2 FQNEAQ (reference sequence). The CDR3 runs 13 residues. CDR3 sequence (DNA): TGTGCCAGCGTTGAGGTCCTCACCTACGAGCAGTACTTC. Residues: CASVEVLTYEQYF.

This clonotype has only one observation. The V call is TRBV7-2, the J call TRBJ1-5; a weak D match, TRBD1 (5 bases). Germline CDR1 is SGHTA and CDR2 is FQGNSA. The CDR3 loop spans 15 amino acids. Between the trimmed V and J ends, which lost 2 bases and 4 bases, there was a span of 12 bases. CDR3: CASSLTGRGNQPQHF. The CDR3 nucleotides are TGTGCCAGCAGCTTAACGGGGCGCGGGAATCAGCCCCAGCATTTT. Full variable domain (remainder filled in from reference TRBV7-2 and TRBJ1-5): GAGVSQSPSNKVTEKGKDVELRCDPISGHTALYWYRQSLGQGLEFLIYFQGNSAPDKSGLPSDRFSAERTGGSVSTLTIQRTQQEDSAVYLCASSLTGRGNQPQHFGDGTRLSIL.

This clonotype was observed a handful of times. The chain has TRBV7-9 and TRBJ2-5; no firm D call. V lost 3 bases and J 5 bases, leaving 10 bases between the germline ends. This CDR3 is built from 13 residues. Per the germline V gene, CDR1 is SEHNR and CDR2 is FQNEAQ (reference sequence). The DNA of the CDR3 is TGTGCCAGCAGCTTTGGTATTCGGGAGACCCAGTACTTC. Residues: CASSFGIRETQYF.

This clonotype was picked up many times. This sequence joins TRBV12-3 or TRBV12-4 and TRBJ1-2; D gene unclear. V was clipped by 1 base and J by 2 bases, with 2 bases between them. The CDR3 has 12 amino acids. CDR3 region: CASSLGNYGYTF. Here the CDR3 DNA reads TGTGCCAGCAGTTTAGGGAACTATGGCTACACCTTC.

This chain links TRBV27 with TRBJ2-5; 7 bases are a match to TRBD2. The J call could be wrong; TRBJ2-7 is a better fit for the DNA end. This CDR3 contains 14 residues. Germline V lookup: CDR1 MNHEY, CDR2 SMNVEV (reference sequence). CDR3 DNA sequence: TGTGCCAGCAGAAGGGCTAGCGGCTCCTACGAGCAGTACTTC. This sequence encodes CASRRASGSYEQYF.

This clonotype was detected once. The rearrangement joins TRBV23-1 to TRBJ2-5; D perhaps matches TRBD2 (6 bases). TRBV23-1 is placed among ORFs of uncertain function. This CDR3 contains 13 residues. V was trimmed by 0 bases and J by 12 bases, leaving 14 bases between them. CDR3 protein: CASSQSGWGGEYF. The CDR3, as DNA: TGCGCCAGCAGTCAATCAGGATGGGGAGGAGAGTACTTC.

In nucleotides, the CDR3 is TGCAGCGTTGTTGGGTTAGCAACTAATGAAAAACTGTTTTTT. It yields the protein CSVVGLATNEKLFF. V and J are TRBV29-1 and TRBJ1-4; no reliable D call. The CDR3 covers 14 residues. Trimming left V 4 bases short and J 0 bases short, with 9 bases between. Germline lookup yields CDR1 SQVTM and CDR2 ANQGSEA.

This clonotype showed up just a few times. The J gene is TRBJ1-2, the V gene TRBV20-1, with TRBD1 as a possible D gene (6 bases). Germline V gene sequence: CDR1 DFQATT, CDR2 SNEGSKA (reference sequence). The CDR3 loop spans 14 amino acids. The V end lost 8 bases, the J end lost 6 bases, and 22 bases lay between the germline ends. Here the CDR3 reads CSCGTNFKRDGYTF. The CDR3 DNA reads TGCAGTTGCGGGACAAATTTCAAGCGTGATGGCTACACCTTC.

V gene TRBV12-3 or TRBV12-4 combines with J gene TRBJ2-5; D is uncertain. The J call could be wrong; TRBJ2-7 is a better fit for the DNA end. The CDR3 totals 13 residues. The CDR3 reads CASSLAELYEQYF. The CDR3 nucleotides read TGTGCCAGCAGTTTAGCGGAGTTATACGAGCAGTACTTC.

The DNA of the CDR3 is TGCGCCAGCAGCTTCACAGGGGAGCCCTACGAGCAGTACTTC. This translates into CASSFTGEPYEQYF. J is TRBJ2-7 and V is TRBV5-1; TRBD1 aligns across 7 bases. V shed 2 bases, J shed 2 bases, and the junction held 4 bases outside the gene matches. In germline, CDR1 is SGHRS, CDR2 YFSETQ. The CDR3 length is 14 residues.

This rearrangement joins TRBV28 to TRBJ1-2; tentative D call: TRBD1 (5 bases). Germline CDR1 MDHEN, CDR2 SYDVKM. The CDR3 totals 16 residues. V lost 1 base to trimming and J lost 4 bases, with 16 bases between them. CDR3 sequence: CASSLLYPVGGYGYTF. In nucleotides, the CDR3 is TGTGCCAGCAGTTTATTATACCCCGTCGGGGGCTATGGCTACACCTTC.

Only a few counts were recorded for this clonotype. CDR3 nucleotide sequence: TGTGCCAGCAGTTTAGGAGGGGGCATCCCGCGGGAAGAGCAGTTCTTC. Translation gives CASSLGGGIPREEQFF. V is TRBV12-3 or TRBV12-4 and J is TRBJ2-5; maybe TRBD1 (7 bases). With the DNA end fitting TRBJ2-1 better, the J assignment may be wrong. The CDR3 spans 16 residues.

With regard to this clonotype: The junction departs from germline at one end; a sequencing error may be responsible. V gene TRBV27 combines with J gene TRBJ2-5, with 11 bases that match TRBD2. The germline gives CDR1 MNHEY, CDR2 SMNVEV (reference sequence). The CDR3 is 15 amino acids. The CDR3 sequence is CASTVSGTSGEAQYF. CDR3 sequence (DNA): TGTGCCAGCACCGTCTCGGGGACTAGCGGAGAGGCCCAGTACTTC.

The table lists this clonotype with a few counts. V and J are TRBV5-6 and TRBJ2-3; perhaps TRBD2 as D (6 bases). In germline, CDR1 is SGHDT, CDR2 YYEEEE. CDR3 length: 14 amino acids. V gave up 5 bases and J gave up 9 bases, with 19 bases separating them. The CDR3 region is CASSYQAGLDTQYF. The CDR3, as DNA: TGTGCCAGCAGTTACCAGGCGGGGTTGGACACGCAGTATTTT.

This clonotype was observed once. The CDR3 bases are TGTGCCAGCAGCCCCCGGACTAGCGGGGCTACAGATACGCAGTATTTT. Encoded protein: CASSPRTSGATDTQYF. The genes are TRBV7-9 and TRBJ2-3; 12 nucleotides line up with TRBD2. Germline trimming cut 5 bases from V and 3 bases from J; bases unmatched to any gene: 6. Germline values: CDR1 SEHNR, CDR2 FQNEAQ (reference sequence). The CDR3 is 16 amino acids. The variable domain in full, with the rest retrieved from reference TRBV7-9 and TRBJ2-3, is DTGVSQNPRHKITKRGQNVTFRCDPISEHNRLYWYRQTLGQGPEFLTYFQNEAQLEKSRLLSDRFSAERPKGSFSTLEIQRTEQGDSAMYLCASSPRTSGATDTQYFGPGTRLTVL.

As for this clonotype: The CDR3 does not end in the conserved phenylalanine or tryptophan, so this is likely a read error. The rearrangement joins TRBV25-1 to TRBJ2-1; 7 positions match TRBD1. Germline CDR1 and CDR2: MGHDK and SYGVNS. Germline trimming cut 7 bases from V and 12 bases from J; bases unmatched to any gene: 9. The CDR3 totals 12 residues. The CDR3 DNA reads TGTGCCAGCACGGGGCGTTGGACAGGGCAGTTCCTC. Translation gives CASTGRWTGQFL.